The rows below give T cell receptor beta chains drawn from one sample of a study of response to subunit inactivated influenza vaccine. MiXCR, applied by TCRdb to the RT-PCR reads, yields one record per CDR3 protein. The table includes around 850,000 distinct CDR3 sequences, approximately 17% detected once. Sequenced here: PBMCs from blood, sampled less than 6 days after vaccination. Receptors were obtained from a man between 45 and 60 years old who received an inactivated influenza vaccine. The conserved cysteine and the conserved F or W are not part of the CDR3 here.

J gene	V gene	CDR3 protein
TRBJ2-7	TRBV5-1	ASSSLQGSEQY
TRBJ2-3	TRBV14	ASSQEHSSWYTQY
TRBJ2-1	TRBV20-1	SALLAGDYNEQF
TRBJ2-1	TRBV28	ASSFRQEANEQF
TRBJ2-1	TRBV5-1	ASSFTGNSYNEQF
TRBJ1-5	TRBV6-2/TRBV6-3	ASRGTGDQPQH
TRBJ1-1	TRBV18	ASSVEGHTEAF
TRBJ2-3	TRBV29-1	CVVAGVDTQY
TRBJ1-5	TRBV4-3	ASSQDVGWNQPQH
TRBJ1-5	TRBV12-3/TRBV12-4	ASSENRVAGNQPQH
TRBJ2-3	TRBV20-1	SARWDTRTDTQY
TRBJ1-2	TRBV12-3/TRBV12-4	ASSLAHRDYGYT
TRBJ1-5	TRBV20-1	SARRDPLEGQPQH
TRBJ2-7	TRBV4-3	ASSPDSGHNEQY
TRBJ2-7	TRBV6-6	AKRQGSSYEQY
TRBJ2-7	TRBV7-9	ASSLPSGTGTGQY
TRBJ2-2	TRBV20-1	SARLTGNTGELF
TRBJ1-1	TRBV7-9	ASSPAGRRNTEAF
TRBJ1-5	TRBV20-1	SASSGQDSNQPQH
TRBJ2-2	TRBV12-5	ASGLEHTGELF
TRBJ2-7	TRBV6-2/TRBV6-3	ASSYDLRDVFNEQY
TRBJ1-2	TRBV6-5	ASSYGGQVGIYGYT
TRBJ2-7	TRBV9	ASSVGDRAHEQY
TRBJ2-6	TRBV9	ASSVGSTSGANVLT
TRBJ2-3	TRBV4-2	ASSHLGLAGGRDTQY
TRBJ2-1	TRBV20-1	SARELGGYEQF
TRBJ2-7	TRBV7-8	ASSLQVHYEQY
TRBJ2-4	TRBV6-2/TRBV6-3	ASSSLRGNIQY
TRBJ1-5	TRBV12-3/TRBV12-4	ASGTGARLQH
TRBJ2-5	TRBV12-3/TRBV12-4	ASRNPGPGTQY
TRBJ2-7	TRBV5-5	ASSLRLAGGPSYEQY
TRBJ2-2	TRBV5-1	ASSSRQGHTGELF
TRBJ2-1	TRBV29-1	SVWTSGRSYNEQF
TRBJ2-1	TRBV24-1	ATSEKGGNEQF
TRBJ2-5	TRBV4-2	ASSQERRQETQY
TRBJ2-3	TRBV10-3	AINAGKRTDTQY
TRBJ2-3	TRBV25-1	ASSDSPGRVSTDTQY
TRBJ2-1	TRBV28	ASSLGLAGILGNEQF
TRBJ2-7	TRBV11-2	ASRSVRGNAYEQY
TRBJ2-7	TRBV4-3	ASSQGTGGNYEQY
TRBJ2-7	TRBV20-1	SARRRQAYEQY
TRBJ2-7	TRBV20-1	SARDYIAGDSYEQY
TRBJ2-5	TRBV28	TTRPGGRWETQY
TRBJ2-5	TRBV7-2	ASSAGLIQETQY
TRBJ1-4	TRBV6-5	ASSYSIGTVNEKLF
TRBJ1-5	TRBV6-1	ASSQQAGNQPQH